This paragraph covers one TCR beta chain sequence. The junction had 11 bases not matched to a gene; V was cut back by 4 bases and J by 11 bases. The CDR3 extends over 15 amino acids. CDR1 is SEHNR, CDR2 FQNEAQ, per germline (reference sequence). This was a deep-level run. With ten immunoSEQ deep assay plates, unsorted PBMC DNA underwent sequencing. How the authors handled the data: ImmunoSEQ gave junction-only sequences without quality scores, so filtering differed. Measured with immunoSEQ multiplex PCR; TCRdb has only the in-frame clones, and not every one. That table gives V, J and clone size, and the DNA gave D and trimming. The repertoire includes hundreds of thousands of clones, about 80% of them detected once, and approximately 12% sits in the top ten. These data belong to a study of shared clonotypes between healthy human individuals. Those who donated, Caucasian adults without exception, all lived in Nashville, Tennessee.

Source material: PBMCs. The TCR comes from a woman aged 40 to 55 in good health. Some clones in this sample may be carry-over from other donors' samples. The genes are TRBV7-9 and TRBJ2-5, with TRBD2 matching 12 bases. This CDR3 is CASSSLAGGSGEQYF. The CDR3 bases are TGTGCCAGCAGCTCCCTAGCGGGAGGGTCGGGGGAGCAGTACTTC.